The T cell receptor beta chain under discussion was sequenced for a study of radiotherapy plus CTLA-4 blockade in lung cancer. Comment on this clone: Antigen: not known.

Trimming left V 1 base short and J 6 bases short, with 12 bases between. The CDR3 has 14 residues. Germline CDR1 SEHNR, CDR2 FQNEAQ (reference sequence). Whole-study results and caveats: Reported findings show early blood T cell clone dynamics, with interferon-beta, best predicted response.

Profiling relied on immunoSEQ multiplex PCR, and the TCRdb table lists in-frame clones only, not all of them. Of about 36,000 clones listed, around 85% are singletons. Here the sequenced sample was peripheral blood, taken from a patient treated with radiotherapy plus ipilimumab. This clonotype was sampled from a human donor with non-small cell lung cancer who had stable disease on radiotherapy plus ipilimumab. The V gene is TRBV7-9, the J gene TRBJ1-2, with D maybe TRBD1 (5 bases). CDR3 DNA: TGTGCCAGCAGCTTAGGATCAGGGCTCGATGGCTACACCTTC. It yields the protein CASSLGSGLDGYTF.